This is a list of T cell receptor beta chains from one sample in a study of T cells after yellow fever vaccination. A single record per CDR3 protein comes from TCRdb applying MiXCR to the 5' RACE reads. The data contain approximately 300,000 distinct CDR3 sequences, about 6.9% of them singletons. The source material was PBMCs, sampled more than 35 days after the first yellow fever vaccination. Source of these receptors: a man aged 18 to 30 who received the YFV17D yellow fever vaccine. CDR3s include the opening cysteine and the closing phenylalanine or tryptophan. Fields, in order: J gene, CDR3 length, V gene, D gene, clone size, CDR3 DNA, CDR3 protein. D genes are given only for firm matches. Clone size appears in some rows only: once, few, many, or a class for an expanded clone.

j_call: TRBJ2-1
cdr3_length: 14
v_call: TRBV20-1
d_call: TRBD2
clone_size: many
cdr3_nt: TGCAGTGCTAGAGGACTAGCGGGGGCGTATGAGCAGTTCTTC
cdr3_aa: CSARGLAGAYEQFF

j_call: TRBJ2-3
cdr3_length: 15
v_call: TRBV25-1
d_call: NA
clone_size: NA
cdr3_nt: TGTGCCAGCAGTGAGACGGGACACCTCACAGATACGCAGTATTTT
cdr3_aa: CASSETGHLTDTQYF

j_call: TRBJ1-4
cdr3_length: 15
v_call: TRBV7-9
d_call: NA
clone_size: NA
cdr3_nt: TGTGCCAGCAGCTTGGTAGGAGAGTCAAATGAAAAACTGTTTTTT
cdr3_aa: CASSLVGESNEKLFF

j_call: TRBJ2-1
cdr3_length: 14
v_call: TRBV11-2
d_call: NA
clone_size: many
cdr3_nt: TGTGCCAGCATCCCAGGGTGGTCCTACAATGAGCAGTTCTTC
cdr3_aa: CASIPGWSYNEQFF

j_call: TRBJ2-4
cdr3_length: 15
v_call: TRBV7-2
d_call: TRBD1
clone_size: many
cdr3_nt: TGTGCCAGCAGCCCCCGGACAGGGTGGGAAAACATTCAGTACTTC
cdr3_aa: CASSPRTGWENIQYF

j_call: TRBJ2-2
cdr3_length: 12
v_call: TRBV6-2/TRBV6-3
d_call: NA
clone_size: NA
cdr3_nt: TGTGCCGGGGGGAGGAACACCGGGGAGCTGTTTTTT
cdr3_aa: CAGGRNTGELFF

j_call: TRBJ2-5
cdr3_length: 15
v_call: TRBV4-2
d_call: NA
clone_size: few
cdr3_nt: TGTGCCAGCAGCCAAGGTTCGCAGCTTGGGGAGACCCAGTACTTC
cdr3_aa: CASSQGSQLGETQYF

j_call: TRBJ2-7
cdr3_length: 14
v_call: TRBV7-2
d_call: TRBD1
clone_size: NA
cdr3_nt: TGTGCCAGCACTTTAGGGGACAGGGGGTACGAGCAGTACTTC
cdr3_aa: CASTLGDRGYEQYF

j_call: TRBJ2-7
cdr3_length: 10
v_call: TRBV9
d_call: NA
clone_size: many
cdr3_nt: TGTGCCAGCAAGTACTGGGAGCAGTACTTC
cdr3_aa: CASKYWEQYF

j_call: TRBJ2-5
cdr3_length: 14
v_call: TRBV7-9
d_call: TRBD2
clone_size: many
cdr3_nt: TGTGCCAGCAGCCGGACTAGCGGCGTGGAGACCCAGTACTTC
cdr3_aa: CASSRTSGVETQYF

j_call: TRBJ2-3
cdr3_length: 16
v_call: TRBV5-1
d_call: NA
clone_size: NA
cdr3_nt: TGCGCCAGCAGCTTGGAAGGGCGCGGTAGGGGGATTACTCAGTATTTT
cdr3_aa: CASSLEGRGRGITQYF

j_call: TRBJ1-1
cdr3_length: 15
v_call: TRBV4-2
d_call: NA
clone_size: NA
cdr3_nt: TGTGCCAGCAGCCCCAGCGACAGATTAAACACTGAAGCTTTCTTT
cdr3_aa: CASSPSDRLNTEAFF

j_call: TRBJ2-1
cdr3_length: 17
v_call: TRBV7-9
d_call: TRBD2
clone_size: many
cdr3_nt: TGTGCCAGCAGCTCCCCGATGGGTAGCGGGGAGGACAATGAGCAGTTCTTC
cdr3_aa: CASSSPMGSGEDNEQFF

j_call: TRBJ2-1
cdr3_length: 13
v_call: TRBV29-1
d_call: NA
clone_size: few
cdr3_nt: TGCAGCGTTCATAAAAGCTCCTACAATGAGCAGTTCTTC
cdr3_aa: CSVHKSSYNEQFF

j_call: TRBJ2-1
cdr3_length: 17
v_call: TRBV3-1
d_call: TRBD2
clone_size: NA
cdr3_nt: TGTGCCACCAGCCAAGATTGGAGAGCGGGGGCCTACAATGAGCAGTTCTTC
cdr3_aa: CATSQDWRAGAYNEQFF

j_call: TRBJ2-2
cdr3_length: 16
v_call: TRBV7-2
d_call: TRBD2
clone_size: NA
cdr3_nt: TGTGCCAGCAGCCCGAGCGGGGGGGCGACCACCGGGGAGCTGTTTTTT
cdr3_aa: CASSPSGGATTGELFF

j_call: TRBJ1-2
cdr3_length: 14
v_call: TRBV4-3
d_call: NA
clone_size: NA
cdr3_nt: TGCGCCAGCAGCCAAGACGGGTCCGGCTATGGCTACACCTTC
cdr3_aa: CASSQDGSGYGYTF

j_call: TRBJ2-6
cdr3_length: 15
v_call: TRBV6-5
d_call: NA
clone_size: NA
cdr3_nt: TGTGCCAGCAGTTACACGGTGGCGGGGGCCAACGTCCTGACTTTC
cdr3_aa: CASSYTVAGANVLTF

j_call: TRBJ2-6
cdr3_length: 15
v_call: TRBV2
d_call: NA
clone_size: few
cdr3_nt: TGTGCCAGCAGTGTCTCGGAATCTGGGGCCAACGTCCTGACTTTC
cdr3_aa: CASSVSESGANVLTF

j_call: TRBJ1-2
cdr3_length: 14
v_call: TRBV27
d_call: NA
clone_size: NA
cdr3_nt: TGTGCCAGCAGTTTATCATGGACAGCTAATGGCTACACCTTC
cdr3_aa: CASSLSWTANGYTF

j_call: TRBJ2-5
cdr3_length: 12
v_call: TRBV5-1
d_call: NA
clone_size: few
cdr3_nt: TGCGCCAGCAGCTTGGATGGAAAGACCCAGTACTTC
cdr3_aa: CASSLDGKTQYF

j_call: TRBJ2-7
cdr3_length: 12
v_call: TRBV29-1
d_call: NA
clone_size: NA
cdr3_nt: TGCAGCGGTCGGACGGGTTCCTACGAGCAGTACTTC
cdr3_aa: CSGRTGSYEQYF

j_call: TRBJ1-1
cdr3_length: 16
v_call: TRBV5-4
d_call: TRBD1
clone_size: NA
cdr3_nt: TGTGCCAGCAGCCCTGCTCTCGGGACAGGGGGATATGAAGCTTTCTTT
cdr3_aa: CASSPALGTGGYEAFF

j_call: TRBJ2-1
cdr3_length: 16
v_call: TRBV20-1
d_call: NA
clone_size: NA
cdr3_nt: TGCAGTGCTAGAGAAGGAACAGCAACTTCCTACAATGAGCAGTTCTTC
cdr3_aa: CSAREGTATSYNEQFF

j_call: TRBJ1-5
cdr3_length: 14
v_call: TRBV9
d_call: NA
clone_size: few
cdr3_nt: TGTGCCAGCAGCGTAGATGGGGGGGCCCAGCCCCAGCATTTT
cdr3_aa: CASSVDGGAQPQHF

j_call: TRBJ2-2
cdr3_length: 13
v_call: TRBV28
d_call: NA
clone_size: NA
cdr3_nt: TGTGCCAGCAGCATTCAGGGGCCCGGGGAGCTGTTTTTT
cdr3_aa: CASSIQGPGELFF

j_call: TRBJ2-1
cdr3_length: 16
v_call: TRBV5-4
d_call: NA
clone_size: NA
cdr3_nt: TGTGCCAGCAGCTTTTTGACTGGGGGCAGCTACAATGAGCAGTTCTTC
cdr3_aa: CASSFLTGGSYNEQFF

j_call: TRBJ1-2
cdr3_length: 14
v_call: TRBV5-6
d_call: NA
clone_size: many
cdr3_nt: TGTGCCAGCAGCTTGACAGGAGATAACTATGGCTACACCTTC
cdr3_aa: CASSLTGDNYGYTF

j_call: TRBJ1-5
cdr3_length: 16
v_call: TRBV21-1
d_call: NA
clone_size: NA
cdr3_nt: TGTGCCAGCAGCAAAACCCGGAAACAGGGGTTTCAGCCCCAGCATTTT
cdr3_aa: CASSKTRKQGFQPQHF

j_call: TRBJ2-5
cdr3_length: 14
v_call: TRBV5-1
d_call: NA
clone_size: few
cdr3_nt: TGCGCCAGCAGCTTGGCCGAGGCGTGGGAGACCCAGTACTTC
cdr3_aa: CASSLAEAWETQYF

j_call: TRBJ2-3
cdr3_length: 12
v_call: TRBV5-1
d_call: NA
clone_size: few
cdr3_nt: TGCGCCAGCAGCGAACAGGGTGATACGCAGTATTTT
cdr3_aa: CASSEQGDTQYF

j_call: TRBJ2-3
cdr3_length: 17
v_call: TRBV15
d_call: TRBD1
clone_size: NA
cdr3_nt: TGTGCCACCAGCAGAGATGGCGGACAGGGCTTGGCAGATACGCAGTATTTT
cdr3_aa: CATSRDGGQGLADTQYF

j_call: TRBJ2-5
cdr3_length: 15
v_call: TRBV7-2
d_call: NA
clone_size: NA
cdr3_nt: TGTGCCAGCAGCTTAGCGTTGACGGCCTGGGAGACCCAGTACTTC
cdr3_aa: CASSLALTAWETQYF

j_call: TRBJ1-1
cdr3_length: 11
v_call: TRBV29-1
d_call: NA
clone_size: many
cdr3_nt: TGCAGCATTGACCGGGCCACTGAAGCTTTCTTT
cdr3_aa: CSIDRATEAFF

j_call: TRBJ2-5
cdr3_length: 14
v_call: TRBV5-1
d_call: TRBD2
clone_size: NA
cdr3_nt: TGCGCCAGCAGCTTTAGTAGCGGGCCGGAGACCCAGTACTTC
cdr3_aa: CASSFSSGPETQYF

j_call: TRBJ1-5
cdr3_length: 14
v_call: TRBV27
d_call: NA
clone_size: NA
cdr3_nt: TGTGCCAGCAGTTTAAAACCTAGCAATCAGCCCCAGCATTTT
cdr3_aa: CASSLKPSNQPQHF

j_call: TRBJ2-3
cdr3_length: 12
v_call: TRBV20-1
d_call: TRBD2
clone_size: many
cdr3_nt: TGCAGTGCCCGGGGACTAGCGGACACGCAGTATTTT
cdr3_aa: CSARGLADTQYF

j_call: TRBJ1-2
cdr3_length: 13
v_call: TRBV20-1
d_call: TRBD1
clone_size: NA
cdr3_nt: TGCAGTGCGCCACGACAGGGGACACATGGCTACACCTTC
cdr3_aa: CSAPRQGTHGYTF

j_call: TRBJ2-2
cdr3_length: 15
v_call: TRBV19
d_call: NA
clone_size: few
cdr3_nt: TGTGCCAGTAGTATTCCCCTAGGAGGCACCGGGGAGCTGTTTTTT
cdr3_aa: CASSIPLGGTGELFF

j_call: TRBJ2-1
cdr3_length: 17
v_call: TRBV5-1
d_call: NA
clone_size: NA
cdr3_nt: TGCGCCAGCAGCTTACGCATGGCGCCCACCTCCTACAATGAGCAGTTCTTC
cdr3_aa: CASSLRMAPTSYNEQFF

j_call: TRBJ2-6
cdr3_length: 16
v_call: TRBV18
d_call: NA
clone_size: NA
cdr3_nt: TGTGCCAGCTCAGAGTTCGGGAGCTCTGGGGCCAACGTCCTGACTTTC
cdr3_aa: CASSEFGSSGANVLTF

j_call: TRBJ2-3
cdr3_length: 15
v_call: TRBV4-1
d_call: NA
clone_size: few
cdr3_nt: TGCGCCAGCAGCCAAGAATCAGGGTTTGGTGATACGCAGTATTTT
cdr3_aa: CASSQESGFGDTQYF

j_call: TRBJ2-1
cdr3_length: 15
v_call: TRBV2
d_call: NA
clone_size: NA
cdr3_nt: TGTGCCAGCAGTCGTGACTGGACCGTTTTGGATGAGCAGTTCTTC
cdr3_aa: CASSRDWTVLDEQFF

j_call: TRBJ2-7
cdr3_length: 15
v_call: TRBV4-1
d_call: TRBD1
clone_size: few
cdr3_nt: TGCGCCAGCAGCCAAGCCGGACAGGCCCCCTACGAGCAGTACTTC
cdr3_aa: CASSQAGQAPYEQYF

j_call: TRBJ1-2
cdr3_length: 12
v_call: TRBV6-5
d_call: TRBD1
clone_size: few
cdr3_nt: TGTGCCAGTACAGGGGATAACTATGGCTACACCTTC
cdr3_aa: CASTGDNYGYTF

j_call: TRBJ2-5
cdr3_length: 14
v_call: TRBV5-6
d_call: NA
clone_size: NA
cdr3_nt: TGTGCCAGCAGGGTGTGGGGGGACCAAGAGACCCAGTACTTC
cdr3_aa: CASRVWGDQETQYF